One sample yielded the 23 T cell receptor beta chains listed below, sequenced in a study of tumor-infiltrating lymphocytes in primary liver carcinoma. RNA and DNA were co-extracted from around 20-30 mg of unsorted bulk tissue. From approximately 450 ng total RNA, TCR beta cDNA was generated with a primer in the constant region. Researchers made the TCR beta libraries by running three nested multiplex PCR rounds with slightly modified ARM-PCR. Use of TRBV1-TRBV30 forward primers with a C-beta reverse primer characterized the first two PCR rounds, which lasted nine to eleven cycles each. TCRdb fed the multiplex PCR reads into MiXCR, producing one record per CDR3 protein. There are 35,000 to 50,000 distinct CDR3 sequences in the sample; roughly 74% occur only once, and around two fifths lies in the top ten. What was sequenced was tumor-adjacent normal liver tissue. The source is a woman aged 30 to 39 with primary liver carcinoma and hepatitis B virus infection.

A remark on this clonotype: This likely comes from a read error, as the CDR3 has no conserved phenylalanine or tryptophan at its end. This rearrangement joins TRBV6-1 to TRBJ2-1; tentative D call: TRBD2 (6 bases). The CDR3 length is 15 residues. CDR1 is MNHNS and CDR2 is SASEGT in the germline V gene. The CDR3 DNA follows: TGTGCTAGCACCCTAGCGATGAGTTCCTACAATGAGCAGTTCCTC. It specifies CASTLAMSSYNEQFL.

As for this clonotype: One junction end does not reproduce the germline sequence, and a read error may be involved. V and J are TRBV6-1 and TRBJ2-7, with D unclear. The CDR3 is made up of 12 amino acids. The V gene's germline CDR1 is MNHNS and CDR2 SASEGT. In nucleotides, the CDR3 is TGTGCCAGCTCCCCCCTCTCCTACGAGCTGTACTTC. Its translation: CASSPLSYELYF.

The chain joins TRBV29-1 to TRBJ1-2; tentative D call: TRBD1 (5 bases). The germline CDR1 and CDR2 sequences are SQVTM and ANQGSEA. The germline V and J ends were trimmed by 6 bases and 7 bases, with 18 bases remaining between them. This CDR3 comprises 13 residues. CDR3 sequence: CSVESLRGCGYTF. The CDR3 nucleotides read TGCAGCGTGGAGAGCCTTCGGGGCTGTGGCTACACCTTC.

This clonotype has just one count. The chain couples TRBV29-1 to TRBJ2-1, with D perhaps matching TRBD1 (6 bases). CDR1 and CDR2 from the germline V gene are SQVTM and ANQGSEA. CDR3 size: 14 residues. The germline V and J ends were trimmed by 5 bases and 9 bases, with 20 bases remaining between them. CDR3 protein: CSVPLVSRGCEQFF. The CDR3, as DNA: TGCAGCGTTCCTCTAGTCTCGAGGGGGTGTGAGCAGTTCTTC.

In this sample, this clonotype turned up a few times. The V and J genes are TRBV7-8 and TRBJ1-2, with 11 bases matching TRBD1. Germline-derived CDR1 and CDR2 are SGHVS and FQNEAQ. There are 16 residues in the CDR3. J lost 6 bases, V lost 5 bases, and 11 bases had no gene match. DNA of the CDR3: TGTGCCAGCAGCGTCGAAGGGACAGGGGGTGGCCATGGCTACACCTTC. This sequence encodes CASSVEGTGGGHGYTF.

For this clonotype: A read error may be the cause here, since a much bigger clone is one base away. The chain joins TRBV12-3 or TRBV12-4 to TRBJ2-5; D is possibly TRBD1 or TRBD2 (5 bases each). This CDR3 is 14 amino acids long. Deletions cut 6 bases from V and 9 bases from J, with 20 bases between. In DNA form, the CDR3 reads TGTGCCAGCAGCTCGACAAGGGGACGTGAGGCCCAGTACTTC. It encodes CASSSTRGREAQYF.

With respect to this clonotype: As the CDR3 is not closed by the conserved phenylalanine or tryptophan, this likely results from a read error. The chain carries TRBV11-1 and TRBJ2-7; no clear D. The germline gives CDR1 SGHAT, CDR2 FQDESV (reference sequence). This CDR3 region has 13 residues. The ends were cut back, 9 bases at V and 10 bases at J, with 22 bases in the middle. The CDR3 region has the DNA TGTGCCAGTACCCTAGGATACCTCCGCGATCAGTACCTC. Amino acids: CASTLGYLRDQYL.

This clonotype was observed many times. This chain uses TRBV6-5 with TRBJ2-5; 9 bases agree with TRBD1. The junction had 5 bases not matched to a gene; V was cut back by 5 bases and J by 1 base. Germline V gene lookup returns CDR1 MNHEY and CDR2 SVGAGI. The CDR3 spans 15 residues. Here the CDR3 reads CASSKDRGVQETQYF. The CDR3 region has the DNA TGTGCCAGCAGTAAGGACAGGGGCGTCCAAGAGACCCAGTACTTC.

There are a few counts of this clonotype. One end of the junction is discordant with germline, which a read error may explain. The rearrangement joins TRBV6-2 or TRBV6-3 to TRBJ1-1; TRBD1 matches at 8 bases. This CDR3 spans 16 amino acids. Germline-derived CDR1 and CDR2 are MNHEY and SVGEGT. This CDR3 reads CASSHSGTGAYTEAFF. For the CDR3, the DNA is TGTGCCAGCAGTCACTCCGGGACAGGAGCCTACACTGAAGCTTTCTTT.

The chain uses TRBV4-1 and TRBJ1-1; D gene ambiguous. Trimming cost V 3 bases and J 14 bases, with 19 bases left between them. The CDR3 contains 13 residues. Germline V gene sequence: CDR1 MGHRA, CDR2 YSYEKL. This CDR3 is CASSQGWKTGAFF. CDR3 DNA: TGCGCCAGCAGCCAGGGTTGGAAGACTGGAGCCTTCTTT.

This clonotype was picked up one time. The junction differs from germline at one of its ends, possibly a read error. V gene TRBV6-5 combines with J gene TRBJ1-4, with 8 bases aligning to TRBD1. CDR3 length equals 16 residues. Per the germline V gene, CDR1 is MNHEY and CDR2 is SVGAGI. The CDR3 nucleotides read TGTGCCAGCAGCTACTCTTCGGGACAGGTTGGCGAAAAACTGTTTTTT. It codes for CASSYSSGQVGEKLFF.

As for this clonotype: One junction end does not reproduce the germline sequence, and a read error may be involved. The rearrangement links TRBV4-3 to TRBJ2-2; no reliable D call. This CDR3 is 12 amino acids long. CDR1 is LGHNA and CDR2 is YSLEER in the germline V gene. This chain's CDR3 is CAGGVGTVELFF. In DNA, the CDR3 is TGCGCCGGCGGAGTTGGCACCGTGGAGCTGTTTTTT.

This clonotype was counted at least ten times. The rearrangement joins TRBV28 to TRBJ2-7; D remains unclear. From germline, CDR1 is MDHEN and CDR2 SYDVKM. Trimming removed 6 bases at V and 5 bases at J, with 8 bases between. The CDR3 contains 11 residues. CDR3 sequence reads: CASSRRNEQYF. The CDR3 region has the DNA TGTGCCAGCAGCCGTAGGAACGAGCAGTACTTC.

The CDR3 nucleotides read TGTGCCAGCAGTTCCACTCCCGGGACAGGGAGTCCCTACGAGCAGTACTTC. It specifies CASSSTPGTGSPYEQYF. The chain carries TRBV6-6 and TRBJ2-7; 9 bases match TRBD1. The CDR3 runs to 17 residues. Germline V CDR1 and CDR2: MNHNY, SVGAGI (reference sequence). Germline trimming cut 4 bases from V and 2 bases from J; bases unmatched to any gene: 12.

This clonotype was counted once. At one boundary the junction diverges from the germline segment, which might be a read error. In DNA, the CDR3 is TGTGCCAGCAGCAGGGACCTTCACAAAGAGCGGTTCTTC. This gives the protein CASSRDLHKERFF. The chain carries TRBV14 and TRBJ2-1, with D perhaps matching TRBD1 or TRBD2 (5 bases each). The CDR3 runs 13 residues. Germline assignment: CDR1 SGHDN and CDR2 FVKESK.

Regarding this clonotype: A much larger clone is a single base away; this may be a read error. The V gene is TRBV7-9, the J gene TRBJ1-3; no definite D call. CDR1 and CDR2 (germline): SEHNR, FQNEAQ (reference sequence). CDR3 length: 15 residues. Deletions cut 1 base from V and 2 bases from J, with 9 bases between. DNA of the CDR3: TGTGCCAGCAGCTTAGTATCGGGCCCTGGAAACACCATATATTTT. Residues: CASSLVSGPGNTIYF.

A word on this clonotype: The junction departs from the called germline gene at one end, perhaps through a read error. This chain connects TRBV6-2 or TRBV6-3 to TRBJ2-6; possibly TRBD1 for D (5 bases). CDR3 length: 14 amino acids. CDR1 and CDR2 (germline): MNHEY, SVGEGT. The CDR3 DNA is TGTGACAGCAGCAGGGTTTCTGGGGCCAACCTCCTGACTTTC. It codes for CDSSRVSGANLLTF.

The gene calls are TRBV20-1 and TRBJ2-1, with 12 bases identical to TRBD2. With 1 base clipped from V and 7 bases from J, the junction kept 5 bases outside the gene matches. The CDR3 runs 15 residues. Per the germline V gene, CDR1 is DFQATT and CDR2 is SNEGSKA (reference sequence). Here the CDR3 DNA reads TGCAGTGCTAGAGGGGGACTAGCGGGCATAAATGAGCAGTTCTTC. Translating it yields CSARGGLAGINEQFF.

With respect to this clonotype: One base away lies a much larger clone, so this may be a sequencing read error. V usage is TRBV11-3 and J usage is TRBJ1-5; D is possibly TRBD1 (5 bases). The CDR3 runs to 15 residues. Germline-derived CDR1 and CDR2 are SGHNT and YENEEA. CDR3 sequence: CASSLNLGVAQPQQF. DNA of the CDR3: TGTGCCAGCAGCTTAAATCTGGGGGTGGCTCAGCCCCAGCAGTTT.

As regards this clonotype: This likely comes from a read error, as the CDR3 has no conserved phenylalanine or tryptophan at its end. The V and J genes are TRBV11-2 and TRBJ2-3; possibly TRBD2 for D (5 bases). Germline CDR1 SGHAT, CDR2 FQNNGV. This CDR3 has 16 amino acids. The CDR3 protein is CASSPRETSSTDTQYV. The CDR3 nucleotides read TGTGCCAGCAGCCCGAGGGAGACGTCGAGCACGGATACGCAGTATGTC.

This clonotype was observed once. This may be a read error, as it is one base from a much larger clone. In DNA, the CDR3 is TGTACCAGCATGGGATCCGGGGAGCTGTTTTTT. It specifies CTSMGSGELFF. The V gene is TRBV2, the J gene TRBJ2-2, with unresolved D. Germline V CDR1 and CDR2: SNHLY, FYNNEI. CDR3 length: 11 amino acids.

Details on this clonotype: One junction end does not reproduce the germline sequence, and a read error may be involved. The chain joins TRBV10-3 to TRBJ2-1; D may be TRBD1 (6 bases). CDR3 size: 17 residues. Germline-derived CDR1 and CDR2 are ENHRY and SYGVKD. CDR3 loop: CAIKGDARGRSLDEHFF. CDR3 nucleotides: TGTGCCATCAAGGGGGACGCTAGAGGGAGAAGTCTCGATGAGCACTTCTTC.

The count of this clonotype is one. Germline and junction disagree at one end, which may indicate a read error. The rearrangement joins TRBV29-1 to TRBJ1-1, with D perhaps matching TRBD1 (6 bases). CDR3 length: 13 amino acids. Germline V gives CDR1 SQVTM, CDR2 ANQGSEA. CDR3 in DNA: TGCAGCGGGACGGGACACTTGAACACTGAAGTTCTCTTT. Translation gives CSGTGHLNTEVLF.